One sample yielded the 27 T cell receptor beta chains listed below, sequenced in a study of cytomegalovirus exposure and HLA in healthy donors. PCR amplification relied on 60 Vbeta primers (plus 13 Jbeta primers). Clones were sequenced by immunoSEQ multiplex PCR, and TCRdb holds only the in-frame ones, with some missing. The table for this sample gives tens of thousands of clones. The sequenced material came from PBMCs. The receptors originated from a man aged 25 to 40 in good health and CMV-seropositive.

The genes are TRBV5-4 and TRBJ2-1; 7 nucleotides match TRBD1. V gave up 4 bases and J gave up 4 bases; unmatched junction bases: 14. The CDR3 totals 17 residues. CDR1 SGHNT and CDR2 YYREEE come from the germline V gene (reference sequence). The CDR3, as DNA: TGTGCCAGCAGCGCGAGACAGGGTTCAACCTCGTACAATGAGCAGTTCTTC. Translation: CASSARQGSTSYNEQFF.

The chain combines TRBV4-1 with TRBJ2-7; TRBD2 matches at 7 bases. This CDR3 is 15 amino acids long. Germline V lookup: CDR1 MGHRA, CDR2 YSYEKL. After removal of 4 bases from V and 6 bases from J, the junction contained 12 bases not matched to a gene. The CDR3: CASSPNGGTVLEQYF. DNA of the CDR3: TGCGCCAGCAGCCCTAACGGGGGGACGGTCCTCGAGCAGTACTTC.

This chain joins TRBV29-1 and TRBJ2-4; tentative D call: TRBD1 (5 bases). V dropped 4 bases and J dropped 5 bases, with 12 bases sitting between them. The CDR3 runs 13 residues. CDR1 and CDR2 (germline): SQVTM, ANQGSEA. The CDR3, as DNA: TGCAGCGTTGTTGGGGCAGGTCAAAACATTCAGTACTTC. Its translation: CSVVGAGQNIQYF.

CDR3 nucleotides: TGCGCCAGCAGCCCCGGCGGGGGGCGGTCGGATCGGAACCAGTACTTC. It is translated as CASSPGGGRSDRNQYF. V and J are TRBV5-1 and TRBJ2-5; the match to TRBD2 covers 8 bases. The CDR3 is made up of 16 amino acids. Trimming cost V 4 bases and J 10 bases; bases outside gene matches: 18. Germline values: CDR1 SGHRS, CDR2 YFSETQ.

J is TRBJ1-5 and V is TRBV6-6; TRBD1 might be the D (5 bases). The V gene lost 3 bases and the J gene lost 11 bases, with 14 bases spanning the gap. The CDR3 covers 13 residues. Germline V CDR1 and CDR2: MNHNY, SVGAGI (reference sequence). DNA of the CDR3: TGTGCCAGCAGTTATAGGTCCCTACAGGCCCAGCATTTT. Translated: CASSYRSLQAQHF.

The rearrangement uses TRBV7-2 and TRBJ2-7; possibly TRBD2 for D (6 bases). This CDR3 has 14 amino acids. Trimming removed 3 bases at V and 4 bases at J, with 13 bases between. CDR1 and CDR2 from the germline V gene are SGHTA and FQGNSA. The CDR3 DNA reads TGTGCCAGCAGCTTCGGCGGGACCGGTTACGAGCAGTACTTC. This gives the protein CASSFGGTGYEQYF.

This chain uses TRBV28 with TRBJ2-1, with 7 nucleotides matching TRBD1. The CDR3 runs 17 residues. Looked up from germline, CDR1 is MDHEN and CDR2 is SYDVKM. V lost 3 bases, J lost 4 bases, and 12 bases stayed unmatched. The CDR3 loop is CASSFPYGQDGYNEQFF. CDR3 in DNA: TGTGCCAGCAGTTTTCCCTATGGACAGGACGGGTACAATGAGCAGTTCTTC. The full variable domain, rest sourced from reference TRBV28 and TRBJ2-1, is DVKVTQSSRYLVKRTGEKVFLECVQDMDHENMFWYRQDPGLGLRLIYFSYDVKMKEKGDIPEGYSVSREKKERFSLILESASTNQTSMYLCASSFPYGQDGYNEQFFGPGTRLTVL.

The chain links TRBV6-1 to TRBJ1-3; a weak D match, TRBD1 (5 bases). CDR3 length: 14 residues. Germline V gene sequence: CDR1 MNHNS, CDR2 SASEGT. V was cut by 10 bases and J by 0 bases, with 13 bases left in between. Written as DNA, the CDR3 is TGTGCCACCCTAGACAGACACTCTGGAAACACCATATATTTT. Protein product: CATLDRHSGNTIYF.

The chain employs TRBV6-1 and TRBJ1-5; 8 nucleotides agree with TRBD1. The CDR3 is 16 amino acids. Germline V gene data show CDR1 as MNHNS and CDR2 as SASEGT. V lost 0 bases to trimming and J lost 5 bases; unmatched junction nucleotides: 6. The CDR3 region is CASSEATGQAYQPQHF. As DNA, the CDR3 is TGTGCCAGCAGTGAAGCTACGGGACAGGCGTATCAGCCCCAGCATTTT.

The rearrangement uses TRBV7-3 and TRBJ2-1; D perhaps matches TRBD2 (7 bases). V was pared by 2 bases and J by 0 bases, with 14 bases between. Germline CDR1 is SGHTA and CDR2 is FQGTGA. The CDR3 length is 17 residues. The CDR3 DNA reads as TGTGCCAGCAGCTTAGGCGGGGGCCTGAGCTCCTACAATGAGCAGTTCTTC. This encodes CASSLGGGLSSYNEQFF.

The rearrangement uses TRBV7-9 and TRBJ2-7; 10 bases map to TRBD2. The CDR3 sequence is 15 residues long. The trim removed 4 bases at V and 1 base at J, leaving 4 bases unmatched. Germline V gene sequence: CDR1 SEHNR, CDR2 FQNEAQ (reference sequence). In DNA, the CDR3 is TGTGCCAGCAGCTCGAGCGGGAGGGCGTCCTACGAGCAGTACTTC. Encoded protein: CASSSSGRASYEQYF.

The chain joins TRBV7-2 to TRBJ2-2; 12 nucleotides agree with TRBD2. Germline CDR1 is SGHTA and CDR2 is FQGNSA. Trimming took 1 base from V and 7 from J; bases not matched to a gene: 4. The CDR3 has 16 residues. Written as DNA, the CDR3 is TGTGCCAGCAGCTTAGGACTAGCGGGAGTACACGGGGAGCTGTTTTTT. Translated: CASSLGLAGVHGELFF.

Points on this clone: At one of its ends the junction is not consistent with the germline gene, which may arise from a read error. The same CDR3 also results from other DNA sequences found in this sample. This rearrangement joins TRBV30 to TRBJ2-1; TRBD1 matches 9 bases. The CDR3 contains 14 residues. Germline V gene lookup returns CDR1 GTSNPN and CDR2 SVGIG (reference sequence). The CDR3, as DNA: TGTGCCCGGGGACAGGGCCTCTCCGACAATGAGCAGTTCTTC. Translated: CARGQGLSDNEQFF.

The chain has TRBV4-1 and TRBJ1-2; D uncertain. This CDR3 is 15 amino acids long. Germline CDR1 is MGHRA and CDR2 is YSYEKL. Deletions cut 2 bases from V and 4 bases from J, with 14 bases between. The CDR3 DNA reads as TGCGCCAGCAGCCAACTAAGCGGGCAGAGCTATGGCTACACCTTC. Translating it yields CASSQLSGQSYGYTF.

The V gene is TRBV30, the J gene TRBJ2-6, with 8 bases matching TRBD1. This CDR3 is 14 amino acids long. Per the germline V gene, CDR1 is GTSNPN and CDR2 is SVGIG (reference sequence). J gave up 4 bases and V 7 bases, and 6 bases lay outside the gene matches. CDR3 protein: CALTGALGANVLTF. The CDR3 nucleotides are TGTGCCTTGACAGGGGCTCTGGGGGCCAACGTCCTGACTTTC.

CDR3 amino acids: CASSPGGSNEKLFF. CDR3 DNA: TGTGCCAGCAGCCCCGGGGGGAGTAATGAAAAACTGTTTTTT. The chain combines TRBV5-4 with TRBJ1-4; perhaps TRBD1 as D (5 bases). V gave up 4 bases and J gave up 4 bases, with 11 bases separating them. The CDR3 is made up of 14 amino acids. In germline, CDR1 is SGHNT, CDR2 YYREEE (reference sequence).

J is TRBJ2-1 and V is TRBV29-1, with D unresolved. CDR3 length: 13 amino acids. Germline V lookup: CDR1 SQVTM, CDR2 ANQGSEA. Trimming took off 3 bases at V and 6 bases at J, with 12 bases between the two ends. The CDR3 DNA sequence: TGCAGCGTTGAGAGTCAACTGATCAATGAGCAGTTCTTC. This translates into CSVESQLINEQFF.

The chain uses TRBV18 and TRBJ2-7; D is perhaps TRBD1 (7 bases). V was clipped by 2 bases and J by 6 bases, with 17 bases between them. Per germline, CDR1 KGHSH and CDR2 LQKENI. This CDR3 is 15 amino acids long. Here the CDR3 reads CASSPAGQLKVEQYF. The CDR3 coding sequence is TGTGCCAGCTCACCAGCGGGACAGCTGAAGGTCGAGCAGTACTTC.

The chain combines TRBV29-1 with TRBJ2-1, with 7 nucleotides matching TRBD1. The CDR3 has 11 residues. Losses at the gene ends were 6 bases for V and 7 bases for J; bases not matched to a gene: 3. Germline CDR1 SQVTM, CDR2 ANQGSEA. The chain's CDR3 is CSVPQGNEQFF. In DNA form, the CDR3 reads TGCAGCGTGCCACAGGGGAATGAGCAGTTCTTC.

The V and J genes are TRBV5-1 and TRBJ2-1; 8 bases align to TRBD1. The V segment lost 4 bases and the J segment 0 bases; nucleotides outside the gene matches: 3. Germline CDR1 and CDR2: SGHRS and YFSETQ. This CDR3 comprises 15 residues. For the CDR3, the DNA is TGCGCCAGCAGCGCAGGGGGCGACTCCTACAATGAGCAGTTCTTC. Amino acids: CASSAGGDSYNEQFF.

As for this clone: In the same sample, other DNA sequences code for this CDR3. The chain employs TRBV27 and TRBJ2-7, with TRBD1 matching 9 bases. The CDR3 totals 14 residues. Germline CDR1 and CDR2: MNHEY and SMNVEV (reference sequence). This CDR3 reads CASALNDRGREQYF. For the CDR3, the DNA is TGTGCTAGCGCCCTGAACGACAGGGGGAGGGAGCAGTACTTC.

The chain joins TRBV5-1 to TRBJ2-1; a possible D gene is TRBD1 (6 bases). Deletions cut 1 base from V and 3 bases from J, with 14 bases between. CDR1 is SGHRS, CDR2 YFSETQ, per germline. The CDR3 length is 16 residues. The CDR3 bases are TGCGCCAGCAGCTTGTTATCAGGGGCTGGCTACAATGAGCAGTTCTTC. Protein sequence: CASSLLSGAGYNEQFF.

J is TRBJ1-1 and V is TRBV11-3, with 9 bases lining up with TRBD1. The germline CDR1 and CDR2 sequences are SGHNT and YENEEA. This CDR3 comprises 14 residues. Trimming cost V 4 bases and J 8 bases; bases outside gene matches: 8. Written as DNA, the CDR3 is TGTGCCAGCAGCTCCCGGACAGGGGCCGTCGAAGCTTTCTTT. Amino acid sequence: CASSSRTGAVEAFF.

CDR3 nucleotide sequence: TGTGCCAGCAGTGAAGCAGCTGAGGGGGCAGATACGCAGTATTTT. This encodes CASSEAAEGADTQYF. This chain connects TRBV6-1 to TRBJ2-3; TRBD1 is a possible D gene (6 bases). There are 15 residues in the CDR3. Germline values: CDR1 MNHNS, CDR2 SASEGT. Trimming shortened V by 0 bases and J by 4 bases, and 11 bases separated the two germline ends.

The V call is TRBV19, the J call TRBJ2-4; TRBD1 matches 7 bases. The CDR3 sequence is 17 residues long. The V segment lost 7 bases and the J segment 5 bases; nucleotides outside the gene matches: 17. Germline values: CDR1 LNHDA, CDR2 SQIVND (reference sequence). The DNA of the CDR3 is TGTGCCAGTACGAGAGTGGCTAGAAGACAGGGCGAAAACATTCAGTACTTC. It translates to CASTRVARRQGENIQYF. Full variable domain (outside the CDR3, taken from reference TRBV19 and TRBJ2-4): DGGITQSPKYLFRKEGQNVTLSCEQNLNHDAMYWYRQDPGQGLRLIYYSQIVNDFQKGDIAEGYSVSREKKESFPLTVTSAQKNPTAFYLCASTRVARRQGENIQYFGAGTRLSVL.

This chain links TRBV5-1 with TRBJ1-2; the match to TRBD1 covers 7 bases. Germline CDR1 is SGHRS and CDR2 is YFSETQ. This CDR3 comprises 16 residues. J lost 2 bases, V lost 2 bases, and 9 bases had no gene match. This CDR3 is CASSLRDREPNYGYTF. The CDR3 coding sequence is TGCGCCAGCAGCTTACGTGACAGGGAGCCCAACTATGGCTACACCTTC.

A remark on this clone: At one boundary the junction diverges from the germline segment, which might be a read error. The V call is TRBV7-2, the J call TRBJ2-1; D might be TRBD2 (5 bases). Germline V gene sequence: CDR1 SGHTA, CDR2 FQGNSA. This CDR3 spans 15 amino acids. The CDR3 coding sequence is TGTGCCAGCAGCTTAGTGGCGGGCTCCGACAATGAGCAGTTCTTC. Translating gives CASSLVAGSDNEQFF.